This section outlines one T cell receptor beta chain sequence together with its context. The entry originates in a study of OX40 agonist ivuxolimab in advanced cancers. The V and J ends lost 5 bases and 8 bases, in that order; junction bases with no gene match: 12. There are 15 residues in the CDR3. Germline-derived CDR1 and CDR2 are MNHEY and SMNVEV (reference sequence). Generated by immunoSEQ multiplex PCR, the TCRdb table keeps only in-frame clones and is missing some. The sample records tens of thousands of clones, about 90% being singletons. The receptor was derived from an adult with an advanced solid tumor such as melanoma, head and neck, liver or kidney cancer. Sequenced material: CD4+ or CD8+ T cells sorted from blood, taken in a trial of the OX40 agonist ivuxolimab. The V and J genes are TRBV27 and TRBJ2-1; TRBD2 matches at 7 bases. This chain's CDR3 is CASSASGDLLYEQFF. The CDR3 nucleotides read TGTGCCAGCAGTGCGAGCGGGGACCTCCTTTATGAGCAGTTCTTC.